The rows below give T cell receptor beta chains drawn from one sample of a study of control samples from healthy donors and cancer patients. Clones were read by immunoSEQ multiplex PCR, and TCRdb kept only the in-frame ones, dropping some. The sample carries tens of thousands of clones, over 75% recorded once. Source material: blood. These receptor sequences come from a woman between 45 and 60 years old in good health. The conserved cysteine and the conserved F or W are not part of the CDR3 here. Clone size is given for some rows only: seen once, a few or many times, or a class if the clone is expanded.

v_call,j_call,clone_size,cdr3_aa
TRBV30,TRBJ1-4,NA,AWTEDVQVEKLF
TRBV6-5,TRBJ1-1,NA,ASSYLGGANTEAF
TRBV14,TRBJ1-1,NA,ASSQGANTEAF
TRBV15,TRBJ2-7,NA,ATSEQGAYEQY
TRBV6-2/TRBV6-3,TRBJ2-7,few,ASSSTYEQY
TRBV4-2,TRBJ2-5,once,ASSQDGGSETQY
TRBV6-6,TRBJ1-2,once,ASSPTPTGQIYT
TRBV5-1,TRBJ2-1,NA,ASSSGREDYNEQF
TRBV5-1,TRBJ2-3,NA,ASSFLGRTDTQY
TRBV30,TRBJ1-1,NA,AWVQGNTEAF
TRBV19,TRBJ1-4,few,ASSPHGATNEKLF
TRBV29-1,TRBJ1-5,NA,SARDIDQPQH
TRBV15,TRBJ1-4,NA,ATSSGEGILQKLF
TRBV9,TRBJ2-3,NA,ASSPSGSGTDTQY
TRBV24-1,TRBJ2-2,NA,ATSERGGTGELF
TRBV7-6,TRBJ2-3,NA,ASRKREGTSTDTQY
TRBV28,TRBJ2-7,NA,ASTRPKGAGGNLEQY
TRBV3-1/TRBV3-2,TRBJ2-3,NA,ASSQGATRKQY
TRBV5-1,TRBJ1-4,NA,ASSRETGSRNEKLF
TRBV19,TRBJ2-1,NA,ASSIQTSGSDEQF
TRBV28,TRBJ1-3,NA,ASSSYSGTLGTIY
TRBV23-1,TRBJ2-3,once,ASSQSGPGDTDTQY
TRBV6-5,TRBJ1-2,NA,ASSSGPTYGYT
TRBV5-1,TRBJ2-2,few,ASSLRQLERTGELF
TRBV5-1,TRBJ1-2,NA,ASSRPTDGGGYT
TRBV10-1,TRBJ2-1,NA,ASSDGLAGIGEQF
TRBV7-9,TRBJ2-2,NA,ASSLAIGRIPGELF
TRBV19,TRBJ2-3,NA,ASSIHQGGGTDTQY
TRBV28,TRBJ2-1,NA,ASSFISGRYYNEQF